This TCR beta chain is drawn from a study of Graves' ophthalmopathy and Graves' hyperthyroidism. This clonotype has at least ten counts. The CDR3 has 12 residues. Germline CDR1 LNHNV, CDR2 YYDKDF (reference sequence). Trimming pared 4 bases from V and 4 bases from J, leaving 8 bases between. Investigators amplified TCR beta CDR3 regions from RNA transcripts. The first-round RT-PCR employed HTBI primers together with the Qiagen OneStep RT-PCR kit. A multiplex PCR was then performed as the second round. TCRdb redid the calling of the multiplex PCR reads with MiXCR, one entry per CDR3 protein. Of over a million distinct CDR3 sequences listed, 35% to 45% are singletons.

This sequence joins TRBV15 and TRBJ2-7; D gene ambiguous. The TCR originated in an adult man with Graves' hyperthyroidism. Sequencing was carried out using peripheral blood or thyroid tissue (not recorded which). The CDR3, as DNA: TGTGCCACCAGCACGGGCGGATACGAGCAGTACTTC. Its protein product is CATSTGGYEQYF.